This T cell receptor beta chain was profiled in a study of tumor-infiltrating lymphocytes in localized non-small cell lung cancer. CDR1 is SNHLY, CDR2 FYNNEI, per germline. Trimming took 4 bases from V and 4 from J; bases not matched to a gene: 19. This CDR3 spans 20 amino acids. Measured with immunoSEQ multiplex PCR; TCRdb has only the in-frame clones, and not every one. The sample gives over 10,000 clones, around four fifths of which show up once; approximately 14% is in the top ten. The chain is built from TRBV2 and TRBJ2-1; 10 bases line up with TRBD2. This TCR was sampled from a human donor with non-small cell lung cancer. The sequenced sample consisted of uninvolved lung tissue not adjacent to the tumor. DNA of the CDR3: TGTGCCAGCAGTGGTTTGGTCTTTCCCTCTCTTAGCGGGGGGTACAATGAGCAGTTCTTC. This codes for CASSGLVFPSLSGGYNEQFF.